The next 9 T cell receptor beta chains were all read from a single sample in a study of blood T cells in healthy people across ages. PCR was performed a second time for 7 to 11 cycles using a sample-barcoded 5' primer and a J-beta primer mix. TCRdb re-called the 5' RACE reads through MiXCR, storing one row per CDR3 protein. The sample comprises 720,000 or so distinct CDR3 sequences, around two fifths of which are singletons, and around 30% rests with the top ten. Sequenced: blood. These receptors all come from an elderly man in good health.

This clonotype showed up just a few times. The chain joins TRBV7-2 to TRBJ2-3; D is possibly TRBD2 (5 bases). Trimming shortened V by 5 bases and J by 4 bases, and 13 bases separated the two germline ends. This CDR3 contains 14 residues. Per germline, CDR1 SGHTA and CDR2 FQGNSA. CDR3 bases: TGTGCCAGCAGCCTCGAGGGATGGGCAGATACGCAGTATTTT. Amino acid sequence: CASSLEGWADTQYF.

The genes are TRBV21-1 and TRBJ2-1; the table's TRBD1 call for D was not verified on the DNA. TRBV21-1 is a pseudogene. This CDR3 is built from 20 residues. CDR3 nucleotide sequence: TGTGCCAGCAGCAAAGAGCGAGTTTTGGGGGGCGGATTCTCCTACAATGAGCAGTTCTTC. Protein product: CASSKERVLGGGFSYNEQFF.

As to this clonotype: Mismatch with germline at one junction end may stem from a read error. The chain recombines TRBV2 with TRBJ2-1; D gene uncertain. Per germline, CDR1 SNHLY and CDR2 FYNNEI. The CDR3 extends over 13 amino acids. CDR3 sequence reads: CANSLLSYNEQFF. In DNA form, the CDR3 reads TGTGCCAACAGTCTACTCTCCTACAATGAGCAGTTCTTC.

CDR3 amino acids: CASSQKDSNTDTQYF. The CDR3 DNA is TGTGCCAGCAGCCAAAAAGACAGTAACACAGATACGCAGTATTTT. The chain has TRBV14 and TRBJ2-3, with a possible D match to TRBD1 (5 bases). Trimming took off 2 bases at V and 2 bases at J, with 11 bases between the two ends. The CDR3 covers 15 residues. The V gene's germline CDR1 is SGHDN and CDR2 FVKESK.

V is TRBV10-3 and J is TRBJ1-2; D possibly corresponds to TRBD1 (6 bases). This CDR3 contains 18 residues. Germline values: CDR1 ENHRY, CDR2 SYGVKD. Trimming removed 6 bases from V and 2 bases from J, with 25 bases in between. As DNA, the CDR3 is TGTGCCATCAGCGAAGAGGACAGAAACCGCGGGGAAAACTATGGCTACACCTTC. Translated: CAISEEDRNRGENYGYTF.

This clonotype was recorded a few times. This sequence joins TRBV28 and TRBJ2-4; D may be TRBD1 (5 bases). Germline-derived CDR1 and CDR2 are MDHEN and SYDVKM. The V end was cut by 3 bases, the J end by 5 bases, with 14 bases between. The CDR3 spans 15 residues. CDR3 DNA sequence: TGTGCCAGCAGTTTCCCAGGGTCTGGACAAAACATTCAGTACTTC. Its translation: CASSFPGSGQNIQYF.

The rearrangement links TRBV4-3 to TRBJ1-4; 8 positions match TRBD1. The CDR3 has 18 amino acids. Germline loops: CDR1 LGHNA, CDR2 YSLEER. Trimming at V came to 0 bases and at J to 8 bases, leaving 14 bases not matched to a gene. The CDR3 nucleotides are TGCGCCAGCAGCCAAGATCTGGTCAGGGGGCTAGGGCGCGAAAAACTGTTTTTT. Translated, it gives CASSQDLVRGLGREKLFF.

J is TRBJ2-1 and V is TRBV5-1; 9 bases fit TRBD2. The CDR3 runs 15 residues. Germline V gene sequence: CDR1 SGHRS, CDR2 YFSETQ. With V trimmed by 0 bases and J by 2 bases, 0 bases remained unmatched. The CDR3 region has the DNA TGCGCCAGCAGCTTGGGGACTAGCGCCTACAATGAGCAGTTCTTC. Residues: CASSLGTSAYNEQFF.

The chain combines TRBV5-8 with TRBJ2-2; 8 bases are a match to TRBD1. Germline V gives CDR1 SGHTS, CDR2 YDEGEE. V shed 0 bases, J shed 7 bases, and the junction held 5 bases outside the gene matches. The CDR3 is 15 amino acids. The CDR3 spells CASSLGDRTYGELFF. CDR3 nucleotides: TGTGCCAGCAGCTTGGGGGACAGGACCTACGGGGAGCTGTTTTTT.